This is a list of T cell receptor beta chains from one sample in a study of human T cells and chemical hapten exposure. TCRdb redid the calling of the RACE reads with MiXCR, one entry per CDR3 protein. This repertoire shows approximately 38,000 distinct CDR3 sequences, about 11% found once; its top ten account for approximately 5.9%. The sample in question was whole blood, obtained in connection with sensitization to the hapten diphenylcyclopropenone (DPC). These TCRs come from a man aged 30-40 years with alopecia areata. Some clones in this sample may be carry-over from other donors' samples. Both conserved end residues are part of each CDR3. The D gene is left open where the match is weak. The size of a clone is reported for some rows only, either as once, few or many, or as a class for expanded clones.

CDR3nt | CDR3aa | abundance | j_gene | v_gene | d_gene
TGTGCCAGCAGTCTTCAGGGACTAGCAGATCACCTTCCAGATACGCAGTATTTT | CASSLQGLADHLPDTQYF | few | TRBJ2-3 | TRBV27 | TRBD2
TGTGCCAGCAGCCGGGACAGGGGGCTCGGCGAGCAGTACTTC | CASSRDRGLGEQYF | few | TRBJ2-7 | TRBV11-2 | TRBD1
TGTGCCAGCAGCCAAAGGTCGGTCCAGGCTCCTTCCTACGAGCAGTACTTC | CASSQRSVQAPSYEQYF | few | TRBJ2-7 | TRBV11-2 | -
TGTGCCAGCAGCCGAGGGACATGGACGAGTACTGAAGCTTTCTTT | CASSRGTWTSTEAFF | few | TRBJ1-1 | TRBV3-1 | -
TGCGCCAGCAGTCTCAGGGTGTCCTCCAATGAGCAGTTCTTC | CASSLRVSSNEQFF | many | TRBJ2-1 | TRBV23-1 | -
TGCGCCAGCAGCCAAGAGACAGGCTATGGCTACACCTTC | CASSQETGYGYTF | few | TRBJ1-2 | TRBV4-1 | -
TGTGCCAGCAGGCGGACAGAAGCTAACTATGGCTACACCTTC | CASRRTEANYGYTF | - | TRBJ1-2 | TRBV6-2/TRBV6-3 | -
TGCGCCAGCTTAGGAGCGTACAATGAGCAGTTCTTC | CASLGAYNEQFF | few | TRBJ2-1 | TRBV10-2 | -
TGTGCCAGCAGGACACCAGAATACACAGATACGCAGTATTTT | CASRTPEYTDTQYF | - | TRBJ2-3 | TRBV27 | -
TGTGCCAGCAGTTTTAGGCGGGAGGCCCACCCCGCCTACCAAGAGACCCAGTACTTC | CASSFRREAHPAYQETQYF | few | TRBJ2-5 | TRBV28 | TRBD2
TGTGCCAGCAGCTTGTTTTGGCGGGGCGGAGAAGAGACCCAGTACTTC | CASSLFWRGGEETQYF | many | TRBJ2-5 | TRBV5-8 | -
TGTGCCAGCAGCTTGTCAGTCGGGTCGAGCTCCTACAATGAGCAGTTCTTC | CASSLSVGSSSYNEQFF | many | TRBJ2-1 | TRBV5-4 | -
TGCAGCGTTATCGGGACAGGGGGTTTCTACGAGCAGTACTTC | CSVIGTGGFYEQYF | - | TRBJ2-7 | TRBV29-1 | TRBD1
TGTGCCAGCTCCGGGACAGGTCCATACAATGAGCAGTTCTTC | CASSGTGPYNEQFF | - | TRBJ2-1 | TRBV11-3 | TRBD1
TGTGCCAGCAGCTTAAGCAGGGGACCCTACAATGAGCAGTTCTTC | CASSLSRGPYNEQFF | many | TRBJ2-1 | TRBV7-6 | -
TGTGCCAGCAGTTTAGCGGGACTAGCGGGGGGGCGTGAGCAGTTCTTC | CASSLAGLAGGREQFF | - | TRBJ2-1 | TRBV12-3/TRBV12-4 | TRBD2
TGTGCCAGCAGCAACAGGGAATCTAGCGGGAGAGGGACAGATACGCAGTATTTT | CASSNRESSGRGTDTQYF | few | TRBJ2-3 | TRBV7-9 | TRBD2
TGTGCCAGCAGCCCGAGGCACTATGGCTACACCTTC | CASSPRHYGYTF | many | TRBJ1-2 | TRBV5-6 | -
TGTGCCAGCAGCCAAGTAGGACAGGGACTCTACGAGCAGTACTTC | CASSQVGQGLYEQYF | - | TRBJ2-7 | TRBV3-1 | TRBD1
TGTGCCAGCAGTCTTACCGCAGATACGCAGTATTTT | CASSLTADTQYF | many | TRBJ2-3 | TRBV7-6 | -
TGCAGCGTTGGGGGGCAGAATCAGCCCCAGCATTTT | CSVGGQNQPQHF | - | TRBJ1-5 | TRBV29-1 | -
TGCGCCAGCAGTGAGGCCTCAGGGACCACTGAAGCTTTCTTT | CASSEASGTTEAFF | few | TRBJ1-1 | TRBV10-2 | -
TGTGCCAGCAGCTCCCAGCCGACTAGCGGGCTCACAGATACGCAGTATTTT | CASSSQPTSGLTDTQYF | many | TRBJ2-3 | TRBV13 | TRBD2
TGTGCCAGCAGGGAGGGCCTGGGGCAGCCCCAGCATTTT | CASREGLGQPQHF | - | TRBJ1-5 | TRBV2 | -
TGTGCCAGCAGTTGGGCGGGAGCCCCCACAGATACGCAGTATTTT | CASSWAGAPTDTQYF | few | TRBJ2-3 | TRBV7-6 | TRBD2
TGCGCCAGCAGCTTGAGAGGGCTTGAAACAGATACGCAGTATTTT | CASSLRGLETDTQYF | many | TRBJ2-3 | TRBV5-1 | -
TGCAGCGTCGGTTACAGCCACGGGAATATTCAGTACTTC | CSVGYSHGNIQYF | - | TRBJ2-4 | TRBV29-1 | -
TGTGCCAGCAGCCTCACAGCAGGACAGGGAGGGAGCAATCAGCCCCAGCATTTT | CASSLTAGQGGSNQPQHF | many | TRBJ1-5 | TRBV7-6 | TRBD1
TGTGCCAGCAGCTTAGTCAGCAGGGTCGGTCAGCCCCAGCATTTT | CASSLVSRVGQPQHF | few | TRBJ1-5 | TRBV7-2 | -
TGTGCCAGCAGTTTATTGGTGAACACTGAAGCTTTCTTT | CASSLLVNTEAFF | many | TRBJ1-1 | TRBV12-3/TRBV12-4 | -
TGTGCCAGCAGTAGAGGGACTAGCGGGAGGGCCACCGGGGAGCTGTTTTTT | CASSRGTSGRATGELFF | few | TRBJ2-2 | TRBV6-6 | TRBD2
TGTGCCAGCAGCTTAAGTTCATCCAGGTCACCCCTCCACTTT | CASSLSSSRSPLHF | once | TRBJ1-6 | TRBV7-3 | -
TGTGCCAGCAGTTTAATTAGCTGGGCAGATACGCAGTATTTT | CASSLISWADTQYF | many | TRBJ2-3 | TRBV6-5 | -
TGTGCCAGCAGCTTAGGCTCTGTAGCTTTCTTT | CASSLGSVAFF | - | TRBJ1-1 | TRBV7-9 | -
TGCAGTGCTAGCTGGAGCTCCTACAATGAGCAGTTCTTC | CSASWSSYNEQFF | few | TRBJ2-1 | TRBV20-1 | -
TGCAGCGTTGAACCGGGACCTAGTGCCCAGTACTTC | CSVEPGPSAQYF | - | TRBJ2-5 | TRBV29-1 | -
TGCAGCGTTGAGAACAGCGGGAGAGCCGAGCAGTTCTTC | CSVENSGRAEQFF | - | TRBJ2-1 | TRBV29-1 | TRBD2
TGTGCCAGCAGCTCAATAGCTTCCGGGGAGCTGTTTTTT | CASSSIASGELFF | - | TRBJ2-2 | TRBV7-3 | -
TGTGCCAGCAGTTACTCGATGCGAATAGCCGGGACTAGTCGAGAGACCCAGTACTTC | CASSYSMRIAGTSRETQYF | few | TRBJ2-5 | TRBV6-2/TRBV6-3 | TRBD2
TGTGCCAGCAGTTACAGGGCCCGCGGTCAGCCCCAGCATTTT | CASSYRARGQPQHF | - | TRBJ1-5 | TRBV6-2/TRBV6-3 | -
TGCGCCAGCAGCTTGGGACTAGCAGATACGCAGTATTTT | CASSLGLADTQYF | - | TRBJ2-3 | TRBV5-1 | -
TGTGCCAGCAGTGAGGTTCCGGGGCGCCCAGATACGCAGTATTTT | CASSEVPGRPDTQYF | - | TRBJ2-3 | TRBV6-1 | -